These 25 T cell receptor beta chains were sequenced from one sample in a study of technical replicates of blood from a handful of donors (dated by TCRdb to the late 2010s). Library generation was performed with the immunoSEQ multiplex PCR assay. As stored in TCRdb, this immuneACCESS dataset retains in-frame rearrangements with V and J assigned. A fraction of the clones does not appear; measured against another copy, unresolved V genes explain less than half of the discrepancy, and the remainder lacks a known reason. The sample includes tens of thousands of clones, with around 97% observed a single time. Around 0.2% of the sample rests with the top ten. Material: T cells isolated from PBMCs. These receptors originate from a human donor in good health.

The gene calls are TRBV6-4 and TRBJ1-1; no firm D call. Germline CDR1 MRHNA, CDR2 SNTAGT. This CDR3 is 13 amino acids long. The ends were cut back, 6 bases at V and 8 bases at J, with 16 bases in the middle. The CDR3 DNA reads as TGTGCCAGCAGGGAGTCCCCGCCCGGCGAAGCTTTCTTT. Translated, it gives CASRESPPGEAFF.

The CDR3 here is CASSLRAGGGTGELFF. In DNA form, the CDR3 reads TGTGCCAGCAGCCTACGAGCGGGGGGGGGAACCGGGGAGCTGTTTTTT. This chain connects TRBV7-8 to TRBJ2-2; 10 nucleotides match TRBD2. CDR1 and CDR2 (germline): SGHVS, FQNEAQ. V shed 5 bases, J shed 5 bases, and the junction held 8 bases outside the gene matches. This CDR3 contains 16 residues. Complete variable domain (other parts from reference TRBV7-8 and TRBJ2-2): GAGVSQSPRYKVAKRGQDVALRCDPISGHVSLFWYQQALGQGPEFLTYFQNEAQLDKSGLPSDRFFAERPEGSVSTLKIQRTQQEDSAVYLCASSLRAGGGTGELFFGEGSRLTVL.

The rearrangement joins TRBV2 to TRBJ2-1; D gene uncertain. From germline, CDR1 is SNHLY and CDR2 FYNNEI. This CDR3 is built from 13 residues. The V gene lost 4 bases and the J gene lost 4 bases, with 8 bases spanning the gap. CDR3 coding DNA: TGTGCCAGCAGTGCGCTAGAATACAATGAGCAGTTCTTC. It codes for CASSALEYNEQFF.

This clone was observed a single time. J is TRBJ1-2 and V is TRBV7-8; possible D gene TRBD1, 5 bases. The CDR3 spans 14 residues. V lost 1 base to trimming and J lost 6 bases, with 12 bases between them. The V gene's germline CDR1 is SGHVS and CDR2 FQNEAQ. The CDR3 DNA sequence: TGTGCCAGCAGCTTAGATAATGCAGGGAATGGCTACACCTTC. Translated: CASSLDNAGNGYTF.

This chain connects TRBV28 to TRBJ1-1; D ambiguous. Germline CDR1 reads MDHEN; CDR2 reads SYDVKM. The V gene lost 4 bases and the J gene lost 8 bases, with 17 bases spanning the gap. This CDR3 spans 14 amino acids. The CDR3 bases are TGTGCCAGCAGTTCTGAGACTCCGTCCTCGGAAGCTTTCTTT. The encoded protein is CASSSETPSSEAFF.

This chain joins TRBV6-6 and TRBJ1-2; 7 bases line up with TRBD1. Germline V CDR1 and CDR2: MNHNY, SVGAGI (reference sequence). CDR3 length equals 13 residues. The V segment lost 8 bases and the J segment 8 bases; nucleotides outside the gene matches: 11. The CDR3 protein is CASRDRIPRGYTF. CDR3 DNA sequence: TGTGCCAGCCGGGACAGAATTCCTAGGGGCTACACCTTC.

The J gene is TRBJ2-7, the V gene TRBV28, with D tentatively TRBD2 (5 bases). The germline V gene encodes CDR1 MDHEN and CDR2 SYDVKM. The CDR3 extends over 15 amino acids. The V end lost 2 bases, the J end lost 3 bases, and 14 bases lay between the germline ends. The CDR3 region is CASSLLAAGDYEQYF. The DNA of the CDR3 is TGTGCCAGCAGTTTACTGGCGGCCGGGGACTACGAGCAGTACTTC.

The chain combines TRBV9 with TRBJ2-7; 7 bases fit TRBD1. In germline, CDR1 is SGDLS, CDR2 YYNGEE. The V and J ends lost 3 bases and 3 bases, in that order; junction bases with no gene match: 12. The CDR3 loop spans 16 amino acids. DNA for the CDR3: TGTGCCAGCAGCGCCCGTTTCAGGGGGTCCATCTACGAGCAGTACTTC. Its translation: CASSARFRGSIYEQYF.

The CDR3 DNA follows: TGTGCCAGCTTCCCCGGGACTAGCGGCTCCTACGAGCAGTACTTC. As protein: CASFPGTSGSYEQYF. The chain is built from TRBV2 and TRBJ2-7, with 11 positions matching TRBD2. CDR3 size: 15 residues. The V and J ends lost 8 bases and 0 bases, in that order; junction bases with no gene match: 6. The germline V gene has CDR1 SNHLY and CDR2 FYNNEI.

The genes are TRBV19 and TRBJ1-5; a weak D match, TRBD1 (5 bases). V shed 5 bases and J shed 3 bases, with 17 bases lying between them. The CDR3 is 16 amino acids. Germline CDR1 reads LNHDA; CDR2 reads SQIVND (reference sequence). The CDR3 here is CASSPDSPYINQPQHF. The CDR3 DNA reads TGTGCCAGTAGTCCCGACAGCCCTTATATCAATCAGCCCCAGCATTTT.

This sequence joins TRBV6-5 and TRBJ2-1, with TRBD1 as a possible D gene (5 bases). This CDR3 has 14 amino acids. The germline V and J ends were trimmed by 6 bases and 4 bases, with 13 bases remaining between them. Germline loops: CDR1 MNHEY, CDR2 SVGAGI. The CDR3 is CASSQGSRYNEQFF. Written as DNA, the CDR3 is TGTGCCAGCAGCCAGGGCTCGCGGTACAATGAGCAGTTCTTC.

The V call is TRBV15, the J call TRBJ1-1; 9 bases are shared with TRBD1. This CDR3 comprises 15 residues. V shed 1 base, J shed 2 bases, and the junction held 2 bases outside the gene matches. The germline V gene encodes CDR1 LNHNV and CDR2 YYDKDF (reference sequence). CDR3 in DNA: TGTGCCACCAGCAGAGGGGGACAGGGAAACACTGAAGCTTTCTTT. This encodes CATSRGGQGNTEAFF.

The rearrangement links TRBV7-6 to TRBJ1-1, with D unclear. V gave up 5 bases and J gave up 1 base, with 17 bases separating them. Germline V gene lookup returns CDR1 SGHVS and CDR2 FNYEAQ. The CDR3 is 16 amino acids. The CDR3 reads CASSRGPASRNTEAFF. CDR3 in DNA: TGTGCCAGCAGCCGAGGGCCAGCTTCCAGGAACACTGAAGCTTTCTTT.

The rearrangement joins TRBV5-1 to TRBJ2-1, with a tentative D call TRBD2 (6 bases). V was pared by 0 bases and J by 6 bases, with 22 bases between. The CDR3 loop spans 18 amino acids. Germline V CDR1 and CDR2: SGHRS, YFSETQ. The CDR3 DNA sequence: TGCGCCAGCAGCTTGGGGGCGCGCGGCATAGCGGACCCCAATGAGCAGTTCTTC. Translated: CASSLGARGIADPNEQFF. The whole variable domain, remainder taken from reference TRBV5-1 and TRBJ2-1, is KAGVTQTPRYLIKTRGQQVTLSCSPISGHRSVSWYQQTPGQGLQFLFEYFSETQRNKGNFPGRFSGRQFSNSRSEMNVSTLELGDSALYLCASSLGARGIADPNEQFFGPGTRLTVL.

The V and J genes are TRBV28 and TRBJ2-2; D ambiguous. Deletions cut 4 bases from V and 5 bases from J, with 17 bases between. The CDR3 runs to 16 residues. CDR1 and CDR2 (germline): MDHEN, SYDVKM. CDR3: CASSSPQGELTGELFF. CDR3 coding DNA: TGTGCCAGCAGTTCCCCACAAGGAGAGTTAACCGGGGAGCTGTTTTTT.

This clone was recorded once. This chain links TRBV28 with TRBJ1-1; D is uncertain. CDR3 length equals 13 residues. Germline lookup yields CDR1 MDHEN and CDR2 SYDVKM. V lost 2 bases, J lost 2 bases, and 6 bases lay in between. The CDR3 DNA reads as TGTGCCAGCAGTTTACAGTTTAACACTGAAGCTTTCTTT. This gives the protein CASSLQFNTEAFF.

This sequence joins TRBV7-9 and TRBJ1-2, with 9 bases aligning to TRBD1. Germline V gives CDR1 SEHNR, CDR2 FQNEAQ (reference sequence). V gave up 10 bases and J gave up 8 bases; unmatched junction bases: 17. This CDR3 contains 15 residues. The CDR3 coding sequence is TGTGCCACCACCCCTGGGACAGGGTTGATAGGGGGCTACACCTTC. Translating gives CATTPGTGLIGGYTF.

This clone appeared a single time. The rearrangement uses TRBV6-1 and TRBJ1-6, with D tentatively TRBD1 (5 bases). Trimming took 4 bases from V and 9 from J, leaving 16 bases between them. Germline V lookup: CDR1 MNHNS, CDR2 SASEGT. The CDR3 has 15 amino acids. The CDR3 protein is CASSVQAGAISPLHF. The DNA for the CDR3 is TGTGCCAGCAGTGTCCAGGCTGGGGCAATTTCACCCCTCCACTTT.

This sequence joins TRBV30 and TRBJ1-2; maybe TRBD1 (5 bases). This CDR3 contains 13 residues. Trimming cost V 3 bases and J 3 bases, with 11 bases left between them. Per germline, CDR1 GTSNPN and CDR2 SVGIG (reference sequence). CDR3 residues: CAWSPGTHYGYTF. The CDR3 DNA reads TGTGCCTGGAGCCCCGGGACTCACTATGGCTACACCTTC.

The J gene is TRBJ2-1, the V gene TRBV4-2; 8 bases match TRBD2. V lost 1 base and J lost 10; bases outside the gene matches: 9. CDR1 is LGHNA, CDR2 YNFKEQ, per germline. The CDR3 sequence is 15 residues long. CDR3 bases: TGTGCCAGCAGCCAAGCAGCAGCGGGAGAAGGGGAGCAGTTCTTC. This translates into CASSQAAAGEGEQFF.

This clone was detected once. The chain links TRBV7-9 to TRBJ1-3; a possible D gene is TRBD1 (5 bases). Trimming cost V 6 bases and J 0 bases, with 9 bases left between them. This CDR3 region has 14 residues. Germline V CDR1 and CDR2: SEHNR, FQNEAQ (reference sequence). The CDR3 DNA follows: TGTGCCAGCAGGTCCGGGGGCTCTGGAAACACCATATATTTT. Translating it yields CASRSGGSGNTIYF.

V and J are TRBV4-2 and TRBJ2-1; 10 bases line up with TRBD2. The germline V gene has CDR1 LGHNA and CDR2 YNFKEQ. The CDR3 runs to 20 residues. The ends lost 4 bases at V and 5 bases at J; junction bases unmatched: 20. CDR3 sequence (DNA): TGTGCCAGCAGCCGAACGGGGGGGCTAGCGGGAGTACGGACAGACAATGAGCAGTTCTTC. As protein: CASSRTGGLAGVRTDNEQFF.

CDR3 coding DNA: TGTGCCAGCAGTTTAATGGGGGGACAGGGCTTCTCCTACGAGCAGTACTTC. This translates into CASSLMGGQGFSYEQYF. V and J are TRBV27 and TRBJ2-7; TRBD1 agrees at 9 bases. The germline gives CDR1 MNHEY, CDR2 SMNVEV (reference sequence). V trimming: 2 bases; J trimming: 0 bases; junction bases outside the gene matches: 8. CDR3 length: 17 residues.

The V gene is TRBV12-5, the J gene TRBJ2-1; TRBD2 might be the D (5 bases). The CDR3 has 14 amino acids. The germline V gene has CDR1 LGHNT and CDR2 FRNRAP. Trimming took 3 bases from V and 7 from J, leaving 13 bases between them. DNA for the CDR3: TGTGCTAGTGGTTTCGGGCTACCGGGGAATGAGCAGTTCTTC. It codes for CASGFGLPGNEQFF.

The V gene is TRBV5-6, the J gene TRBJ1-6, with unresolved D. Germline loops: CDR1 SGHDT, CDR2 YYEEEE. The CDR3 sequence is 15 residues long. Trimming removed 3 bases from V and 1 base from J, with 8 bases in between. CDR3 sequence (DNA): TGTGCCAGCAGCTCTCCAGCGTCCTATAATTCACCCCTCCACTTT. Protein: CASSSPASYNSPLHF.